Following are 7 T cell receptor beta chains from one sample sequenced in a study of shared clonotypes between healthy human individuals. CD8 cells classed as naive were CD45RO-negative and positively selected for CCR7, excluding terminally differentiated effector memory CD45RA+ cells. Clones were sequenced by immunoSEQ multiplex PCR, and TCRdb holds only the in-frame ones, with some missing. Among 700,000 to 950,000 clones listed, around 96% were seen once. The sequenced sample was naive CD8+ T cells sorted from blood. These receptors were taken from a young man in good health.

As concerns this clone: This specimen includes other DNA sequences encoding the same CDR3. The CDR3 loop is CASSYSVGAETQYF. The CDR3 DNA reads TGTGCCAGCAGTTACTCCGTGGGAGCAGAGACCCAGTACTTC. V usage is TRBV6-5 and J usage is TRBJ2-5, with D possibly matching TRBD2 (5 bases). The length of the CDR3 is 14 residues. Germline values: CDR1 MNHEY, CDR2 SVGAGI. V gave up 0 bases and J gave up 4 bases, with 9 bases separating them.

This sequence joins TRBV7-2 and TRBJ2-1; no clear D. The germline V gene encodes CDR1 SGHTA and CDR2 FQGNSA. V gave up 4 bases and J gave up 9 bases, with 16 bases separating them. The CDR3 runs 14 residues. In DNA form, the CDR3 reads TGTGCCAGCAGCTCCCCCGGGTTAACAGCTGAGCAGTTCTTC. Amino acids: CASSSPGLTAEQFF.

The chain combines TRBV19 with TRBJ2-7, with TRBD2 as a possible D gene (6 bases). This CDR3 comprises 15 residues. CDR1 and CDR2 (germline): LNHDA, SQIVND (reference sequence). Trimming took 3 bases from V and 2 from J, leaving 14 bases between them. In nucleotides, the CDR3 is TGTGCCAGTAGTATTCAAGCGGGTGACCCCTACGAGCAGTACTTC. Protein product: CASSIQAGDPYEQYF.

CDR3 coding DNA: TGTGCCAGCAGCTCGCACAGGGTTGAAAAACTGTTTTTT. Translation gives CASSSHRVEKLFF. The rearrangement uses TRBV13 and TRBJ1-4; a weak D match, TRBD1 (6 bases). Germline CDR1 reads PRHDT; CDR2 reads FYEKMQ (reference sequence). This CDR3 is 13 amino acids long. The V end was cut by 4 bases, the J end by 7 bases, with 10 bases between. The entire variable domain, with the rest obtained from reference TRBV13 and TRBJ1-4, is as follows: AAGVIQSPRHLIKEKRETATLKCYPIPRHDTVYWYQQGPGQDPQFLISFYEKMQSDKGSIPDRFSAQQFSDYHSELNMSSLELGDSALYFCASSSHRVEKLFFGSGTQLSVL.

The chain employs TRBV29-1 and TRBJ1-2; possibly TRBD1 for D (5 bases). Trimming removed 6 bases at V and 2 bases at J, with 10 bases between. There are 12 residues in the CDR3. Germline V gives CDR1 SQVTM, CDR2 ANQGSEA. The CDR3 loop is CSVEQANYGYTF. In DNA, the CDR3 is TGCAGCGTGGAACAGGCGAACTATGGCTACACCTTC.

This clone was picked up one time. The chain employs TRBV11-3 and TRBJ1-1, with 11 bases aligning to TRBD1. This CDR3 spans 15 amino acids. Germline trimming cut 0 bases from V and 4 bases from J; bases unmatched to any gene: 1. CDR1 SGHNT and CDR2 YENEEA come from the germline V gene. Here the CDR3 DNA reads TGTGCCAGCAGCTTAGAAGGACAGGGGGCCACTGAAGCTTTCTTT. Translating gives CASSLEGQGATEAFF.

As DNA, the CDR3 is TGTGCCAGCAGCTTAGAACAGGGGGTCTACAATGAGCAGTTCTTC. Protein product: CASSLEQGVYNEQFF. The chain links TRBV7-8 to TRBJ2-1, with TRBD1 matching 8 bases. Germline V lookup: CDR1 SGHVS, CDR2 FQNEAQ. The CDR3 totals 15 residues. Losses at the gene ends were 1 base for V and 3 bases for J; bases not matched to a gene: 2.